The text below deals with one TCR beta chain. The specificity of this receptor is unknown. Per-nucleotide qualities are absent, and no much larger clonotype sits a single base away. The record originates from a study of shared clonotypes between healthy human individuals (dated by TCRdb to about 2020). Background on the whole study: A few men and two women, aged 18 to 49 years, made up the cohort. For each donor, CD4 naive and CD4 memory were each run on three plates, CD8 naive on two plates, and CD8 memory on one plate. Blood TCR repertoires of about five healthy adults were deeply sequenced to estimate repertoire size and the extent of clonotype sharing between individuals. To increase sequencing depth and limit assay-specific biases, TCR repertoire library preparation and sequencing were carried out by different laboratories using diverse techniques. Leukapheresis yielded between about 0.8 and 9.5 billion PBMCs per donor.

The donors were healthy, HIV-negative adults who had no recently reported acute infections or vaccinations. Every donor was a Caucasian adult living in Nashville, Tennessee, USA. CD4+ T cells were enriched by magnetic negative selection, after which naive cells were positively selected on CD45RA and the negative fraction was taken as the memory subset. After blood collection by leukapheresis, PBMCs were isolated using Ficoll-Histopaque density gradient centrifugation and then cryopreserved in the vapor phase of liquid nitrogen. Analytical flow cytometry was used to check the purity and quantity of every magnetically sorted T cell population. Genomic DNA was isolated from every sorted fraction and measured by UV absorbance on a Nanodrop 2000c. Using the deep immunoSEQ assay, multiplex PCR amplified TCR CDR3 regions from genomic DNA. Extracted genomic DNA from each cell subset was distributed evenly across all wells of several immunoSEQ 96-well plates, and each plate was treated as a replicate. For sorted subsets, about 200 ng genomic DNA, equal to approximately 30,000 T cell genomes, was loaded into each replicate PCR. Purified libraries were quantified with a Qubit 3.0 fluorometer, sized on a Bioanalyzer 2100, and re-quantified with the KAPA Library Quantification kit. Every immunoSEQ 96-well plate was sequenced on a dedicated single-read 150-cycle Illumina NextSeq 550 flow cell. From the authors' description of their analysis: Because the immunoSEQ output held only junctional sequences and lacked quality scores, the filtering could not match the filtering applied to full-length reads. To assign V/J genes and CDR3, sequences were annotated against IMGT germline references using PyIR, a Python wrapper for IgBLAST v1.9. Any read was removed if the V/J assignment was weak (E-value above 1e-6), the CDR3 was missing, or the read contained stop codons, out-of-frame junctions, or ambiguous translated residues. V3J clonotypes were defined as sequences sharing an identical inferred V gene, J gene, and CDR3 amino acid sequence. Percentage overlap between repertoires was computed as shared unique clonotypes divided by the size of the smaller repertoire. Repertoire richness was assessed with RTK rarefaction, the Chao1 estimator, and Recon v2.1 estimates of unobserved clonotypes. For all TCRbeta clonotypes obtained by the gDNA method from several donors, generation probabilities were computed with OLGA. The clones in this table, taken by TCRdb from immuneACCESS, are in-frame only. Not every clone is retained; where verified, under half of the shortfall comes from an unresolved V gene, and the cause of the rest is unknown. Clone size and V and J calls were adopted from that table, with D and trimming inferred from the DNA. For this sample the table gives around 200,000 clones, of which roughly 93% were detected only once. Around 0.067% of the sample lies in the top ten.

What the work shows at the level of the full study, not this receptor alone: Because the study included only a small number of donors, the genetic and exposure-history diversity represented was limited. Sampling was limited to blood, and TCR repertoires in tissue likely differ from TCR repertoires in blood. Higher generation probabilities were observed for clonotypes shared by all four sorted-subset donors than for non-shared clonotypes. Across a handful of donors, roughly 5.1% of naive CD4, roughly 3.4% of naive CD8, 2% to 2.5% of memory CD4, and roughly 0.4% of memory CD8 clonotypes were shared. Larger estimated clonotype richness was generally found for naive subsets than for memory subsets. Based on pairwise subsampling, the degree of clonotype sharing among donors was expected to be affected by sequencing depth. Incomplete sequencing was indicated by rarefaction of sorted-subset datasets, despite the large sequencing depth.

The clonotype was recovered from a woman in her thirties in good health. The sequenced material came from naive CD4+ T cells sorted from blood. The sample's cell subset or site label, in plain terms: CD45RA+ positively selected.

CDR3 protein: CASSVSGSGGYTF. DNA sequence: TGTGCCAGCAGCGTAAGCGGGTCGGGTGGCTACACCTTC. The rearranged chain carries TRBV9 and TRBJ1-2, with the D gene call left open. Trimming removed 1 base from V and 7 bases from J, leaving 11 bases between the germline ends. The CDR3 runs 13 amino acids, cysteine and phenylalanine included. CDR3 DNA is the only sequence kept; it has 39 bases, read in frame from the first base. CDR1 and CDR2, looked up from the germline V gene, are SGDLS and YYNGEE.